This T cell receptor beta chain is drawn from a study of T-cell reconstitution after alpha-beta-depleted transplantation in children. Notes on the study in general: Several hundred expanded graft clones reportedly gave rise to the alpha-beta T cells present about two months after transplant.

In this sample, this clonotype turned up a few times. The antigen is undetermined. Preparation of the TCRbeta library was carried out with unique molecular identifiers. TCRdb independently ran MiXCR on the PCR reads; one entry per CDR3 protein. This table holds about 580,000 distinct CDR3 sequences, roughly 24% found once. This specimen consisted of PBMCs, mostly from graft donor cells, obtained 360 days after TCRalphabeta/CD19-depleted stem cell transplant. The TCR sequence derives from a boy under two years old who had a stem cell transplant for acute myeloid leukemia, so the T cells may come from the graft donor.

The CDR3 loop is CSVEPPGTALYEQYF. In DNA form, the CDR3 reads TGCAGCGTTGAACCACCCGGGACTGCCCTATACGAGCAGTACTTC. The chain recombines TRBV29-1 with TRBJ2-7, with D possibly being TRBD2 (6 bases). V was shortened by 2 bases and J by 4 bases, with 18 bases between the two germline ends. The germline V gene encodes CDR1 SQVTM and CDR2 ANQGSEA. The CDR3 has 15 amino acids.